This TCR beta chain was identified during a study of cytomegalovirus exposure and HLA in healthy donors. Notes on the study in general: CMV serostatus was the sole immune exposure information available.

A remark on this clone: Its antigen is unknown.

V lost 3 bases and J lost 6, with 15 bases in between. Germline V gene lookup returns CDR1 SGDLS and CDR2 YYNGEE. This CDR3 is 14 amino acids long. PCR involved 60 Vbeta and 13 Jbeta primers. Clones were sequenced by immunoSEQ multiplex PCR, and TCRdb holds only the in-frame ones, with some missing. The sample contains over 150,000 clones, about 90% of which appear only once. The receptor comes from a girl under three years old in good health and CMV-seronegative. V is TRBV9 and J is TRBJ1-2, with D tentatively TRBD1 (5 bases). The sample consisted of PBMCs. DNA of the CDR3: TGTGCCAGCAGCGCCGGGGGGGTGGGGAATGGCTACACCTTC. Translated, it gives CASSAGGVGNGYTF.